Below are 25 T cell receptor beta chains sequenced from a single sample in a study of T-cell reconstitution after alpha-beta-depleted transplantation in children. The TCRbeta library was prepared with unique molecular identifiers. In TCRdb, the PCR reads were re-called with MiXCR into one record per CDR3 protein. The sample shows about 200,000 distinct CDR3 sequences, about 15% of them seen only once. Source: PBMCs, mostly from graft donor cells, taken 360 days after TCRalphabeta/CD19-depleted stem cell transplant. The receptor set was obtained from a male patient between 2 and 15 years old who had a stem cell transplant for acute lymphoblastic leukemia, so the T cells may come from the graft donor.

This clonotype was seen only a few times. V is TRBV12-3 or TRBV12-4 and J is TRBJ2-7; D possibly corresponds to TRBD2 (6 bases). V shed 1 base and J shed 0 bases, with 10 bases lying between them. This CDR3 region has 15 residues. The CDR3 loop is CASSLGDGSSYEQYF. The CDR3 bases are TGTGCCAGCAGTTTAGGGGACGGGAGCTCCTACGAGCAGTACTTC.

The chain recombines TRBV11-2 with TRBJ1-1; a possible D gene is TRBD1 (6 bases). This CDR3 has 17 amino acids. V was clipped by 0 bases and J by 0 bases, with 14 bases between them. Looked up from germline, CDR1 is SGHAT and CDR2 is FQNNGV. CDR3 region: CASSLEVRGALNTEAFF. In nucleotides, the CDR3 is TGTGCCAGCAGCTTAGAGGTACGGGGGGCATTGAACACTGAAGCTTTCTTT.

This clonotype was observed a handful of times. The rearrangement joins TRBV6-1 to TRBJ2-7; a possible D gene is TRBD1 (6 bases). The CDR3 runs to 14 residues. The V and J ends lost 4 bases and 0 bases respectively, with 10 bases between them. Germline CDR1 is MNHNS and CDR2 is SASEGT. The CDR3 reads CASSVTGSSYEQYF. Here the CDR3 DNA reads TGTGCCAGCAGTGTAACAGGGAGCTCCTACGAGCAGTACTTC.

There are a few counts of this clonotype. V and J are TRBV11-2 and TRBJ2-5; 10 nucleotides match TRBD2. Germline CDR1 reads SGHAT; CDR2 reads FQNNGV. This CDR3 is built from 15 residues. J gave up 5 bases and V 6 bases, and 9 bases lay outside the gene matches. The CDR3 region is CASRALAGAWETQYF. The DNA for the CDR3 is TGTGCCAGCAGGGCCCTAGCGGGGGCCTGGGAGACCCAGTACTTC.

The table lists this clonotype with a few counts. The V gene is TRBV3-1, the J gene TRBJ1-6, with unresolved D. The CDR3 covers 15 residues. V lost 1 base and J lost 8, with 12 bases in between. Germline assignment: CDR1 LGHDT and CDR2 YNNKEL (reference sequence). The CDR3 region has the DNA TGTGCCAGCAGCCAAGGGGCGCCCCTGGATTCACCCCTCCACTTT. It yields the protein CASSQGAPLDSPLHF.

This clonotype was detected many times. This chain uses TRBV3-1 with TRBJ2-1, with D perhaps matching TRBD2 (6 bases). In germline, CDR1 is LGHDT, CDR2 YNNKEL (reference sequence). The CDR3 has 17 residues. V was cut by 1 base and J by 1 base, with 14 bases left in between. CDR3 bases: TGTGCCAGCAGCCAAGTAGCGGATGAATCTTCCTACAATGAGCAGTTCTTC. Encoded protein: CASSQVADESSYNEQFF.

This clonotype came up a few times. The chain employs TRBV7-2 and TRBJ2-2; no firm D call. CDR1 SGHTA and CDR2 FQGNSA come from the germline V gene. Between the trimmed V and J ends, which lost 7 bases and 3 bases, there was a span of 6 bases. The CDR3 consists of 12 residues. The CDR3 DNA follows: TGTGCCAGCACCCAATACACCGGGGAGCTGTTTTTT. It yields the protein CASTQYTGELFF.

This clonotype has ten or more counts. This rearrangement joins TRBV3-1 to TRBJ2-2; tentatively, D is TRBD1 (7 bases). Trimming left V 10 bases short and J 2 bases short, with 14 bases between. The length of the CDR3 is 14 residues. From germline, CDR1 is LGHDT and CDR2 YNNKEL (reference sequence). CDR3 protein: CATRGTANTGELFF. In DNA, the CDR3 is TGTGCCACCCGCGGGACAGCCAACACCGGGGAGCTGTTTTTT.

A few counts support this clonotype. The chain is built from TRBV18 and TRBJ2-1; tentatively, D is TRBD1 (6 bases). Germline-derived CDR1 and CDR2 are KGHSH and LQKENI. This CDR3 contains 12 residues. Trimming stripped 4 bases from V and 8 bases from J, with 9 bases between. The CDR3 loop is CASSHRVDEQFF. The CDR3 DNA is TGTGCCAGCTCACACAGGGTGGATGAGCAGTTCTTC.

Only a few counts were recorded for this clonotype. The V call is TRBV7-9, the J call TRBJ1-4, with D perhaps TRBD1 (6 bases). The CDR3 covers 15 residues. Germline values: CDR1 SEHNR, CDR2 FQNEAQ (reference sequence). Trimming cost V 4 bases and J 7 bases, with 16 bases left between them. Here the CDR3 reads CASSYNREWGEKLFF. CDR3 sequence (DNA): TGTGCCAGCAGCTACAACAGGGAGTGGGGTGAAAAACTGTTTTTT. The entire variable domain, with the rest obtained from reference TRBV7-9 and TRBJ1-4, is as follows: DTGVSQNPRHKITKRGQNVTFRCDPISEHNRLYWYRQTLGQGPEFLTYFQNEAQLEKSRLLSDRFSAERPKGSFSTLEIQRTEQGDSAMYLCASSYNREWGEKLFFGSGTQLSVL.

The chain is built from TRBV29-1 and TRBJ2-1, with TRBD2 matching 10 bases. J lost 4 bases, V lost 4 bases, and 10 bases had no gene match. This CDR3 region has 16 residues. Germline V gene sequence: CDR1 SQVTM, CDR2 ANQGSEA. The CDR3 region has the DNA TGCAGCGTTGTCCCTTGGCTAGCGGGGGTATACAATGAGCAGTTCTTC. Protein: CSVVPWLAGVYNEQFF.

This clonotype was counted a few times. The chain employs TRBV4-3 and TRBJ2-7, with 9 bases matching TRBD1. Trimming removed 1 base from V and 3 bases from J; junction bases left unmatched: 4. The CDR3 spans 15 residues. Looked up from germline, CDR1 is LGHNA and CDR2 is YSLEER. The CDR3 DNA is TGCGCCAGCAGCCAAGCGACAGGGGGAATCTACGAGCAGTACTTC. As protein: CASSQATGGIYEQYF.

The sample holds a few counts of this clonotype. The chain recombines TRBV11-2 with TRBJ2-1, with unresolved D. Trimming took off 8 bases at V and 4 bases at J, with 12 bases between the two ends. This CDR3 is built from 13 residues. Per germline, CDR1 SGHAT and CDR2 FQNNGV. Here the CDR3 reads CASGWTLYNEQFF. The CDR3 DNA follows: TGTGCCAGCGGATGGACCCTATACAATGAGCAGTTCTTC.

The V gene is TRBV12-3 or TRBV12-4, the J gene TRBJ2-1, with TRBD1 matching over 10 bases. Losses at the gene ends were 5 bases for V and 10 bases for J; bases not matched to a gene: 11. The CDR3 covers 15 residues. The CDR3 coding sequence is TGTGCCAGCAGTCCTCCGGGACAGGGGTCGGGCGAGCAGTTCTTC. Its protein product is CASSPPGQGSGEQFF.

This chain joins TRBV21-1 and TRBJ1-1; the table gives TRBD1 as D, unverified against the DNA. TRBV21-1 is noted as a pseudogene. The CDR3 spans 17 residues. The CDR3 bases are TGTGCCAGCAGCATAATCTGCCGGGACAGTCAGAACACTGAAGCTTTCTTT. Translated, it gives CASSIICRDSQNTEAFF.

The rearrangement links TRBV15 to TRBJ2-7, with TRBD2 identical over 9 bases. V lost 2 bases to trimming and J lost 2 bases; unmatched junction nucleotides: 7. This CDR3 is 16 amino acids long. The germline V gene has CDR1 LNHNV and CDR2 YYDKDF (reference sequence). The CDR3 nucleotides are TGTGCCACCAGCAGACTGAACGGGACTAGCACCTACGAGCAGTACTTC. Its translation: CATSRLNGTSTYEQYF.

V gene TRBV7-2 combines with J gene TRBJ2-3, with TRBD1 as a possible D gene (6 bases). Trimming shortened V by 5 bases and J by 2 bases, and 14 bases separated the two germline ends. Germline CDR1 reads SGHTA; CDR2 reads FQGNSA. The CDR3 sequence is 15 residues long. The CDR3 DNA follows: TGTGCCAGCAGCCCCTCCACAGGGTTCACAGATACGCAGTATTTT. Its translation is CASSPSTGFTDTQYF.

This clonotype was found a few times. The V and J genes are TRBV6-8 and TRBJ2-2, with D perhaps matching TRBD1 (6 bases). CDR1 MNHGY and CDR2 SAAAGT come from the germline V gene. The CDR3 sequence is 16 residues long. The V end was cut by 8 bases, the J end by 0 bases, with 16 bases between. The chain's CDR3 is CASPTAGATNTGELFF. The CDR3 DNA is TGTGCCAGCCCCACCGCAGGGGCGACGAACACCGGGGAGCTGTTTTTT.

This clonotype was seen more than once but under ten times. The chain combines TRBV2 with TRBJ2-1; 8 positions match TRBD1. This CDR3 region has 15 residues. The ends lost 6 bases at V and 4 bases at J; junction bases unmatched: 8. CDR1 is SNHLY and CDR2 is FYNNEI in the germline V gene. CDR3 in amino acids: CASRIGTGLYNEQFF. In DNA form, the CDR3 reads TGTGCCAGCAGAATCGGGACAGGCCTTTACAATGAGCAGTTCTTC.

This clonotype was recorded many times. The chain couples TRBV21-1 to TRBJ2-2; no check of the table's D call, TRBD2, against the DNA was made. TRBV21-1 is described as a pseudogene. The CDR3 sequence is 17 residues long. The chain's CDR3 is CASSKASPGDHTGELFF. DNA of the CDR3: TGTGCCAGCAGCAAAGCTAGTCCGGGGGACCACACCGGGGAGCTGTTTTTT.

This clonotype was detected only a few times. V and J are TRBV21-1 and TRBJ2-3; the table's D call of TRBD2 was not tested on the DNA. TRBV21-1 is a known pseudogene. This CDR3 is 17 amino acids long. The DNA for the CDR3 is TGTGCCAGCAGCAAAGCGGGACTAGCGGGAGAGGCAGATACGCAGTATTTT. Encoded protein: CASSKAGLAGEADTQYF.

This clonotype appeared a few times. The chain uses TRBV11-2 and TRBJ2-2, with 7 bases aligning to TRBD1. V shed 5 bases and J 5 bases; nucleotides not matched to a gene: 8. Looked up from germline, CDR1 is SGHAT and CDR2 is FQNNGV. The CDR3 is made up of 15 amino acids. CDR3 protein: CASSQETGNTGELFF. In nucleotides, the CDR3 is TGTGCCAGCAGCCAGGAGACAGGGAATACCGGGGAGCTGTTTTTT.

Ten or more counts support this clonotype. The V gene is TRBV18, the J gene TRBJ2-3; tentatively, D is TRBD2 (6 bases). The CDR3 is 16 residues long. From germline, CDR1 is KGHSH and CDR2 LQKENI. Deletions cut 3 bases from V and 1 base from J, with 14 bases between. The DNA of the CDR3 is TGTGCCAGCTCACCGGTTAGTACGGGGGGCACAGATACGCAGTATTTT. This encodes CASSPVSTGGTDTQYF. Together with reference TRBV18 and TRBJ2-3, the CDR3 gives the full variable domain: NAGVMQNPRHLVRRRGQEARLRCSPMKGHSHVYWYRQLPEEGLKFMVYLQKENIIDESGMPKERFSAEFPKEGPSILRIQQVVRGDSAAYFCASSPVSTGGTDTQYFGPGTRLTVL.

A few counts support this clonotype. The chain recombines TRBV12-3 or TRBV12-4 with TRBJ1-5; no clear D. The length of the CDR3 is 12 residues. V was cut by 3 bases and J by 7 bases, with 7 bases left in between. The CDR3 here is CASSFRRQPQHF. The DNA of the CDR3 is TGTGCCAGCAGTTTTCGTCGACAGCCCCAGCATTTT.

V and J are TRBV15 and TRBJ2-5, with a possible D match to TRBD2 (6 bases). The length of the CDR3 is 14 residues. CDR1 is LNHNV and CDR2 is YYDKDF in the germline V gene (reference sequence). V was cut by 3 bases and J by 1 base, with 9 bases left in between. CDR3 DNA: TGTGCCACCAGCAGGAGGGACTTCCAAGAGACCCAGTACTTC. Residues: CATSRRDFQETQYF.